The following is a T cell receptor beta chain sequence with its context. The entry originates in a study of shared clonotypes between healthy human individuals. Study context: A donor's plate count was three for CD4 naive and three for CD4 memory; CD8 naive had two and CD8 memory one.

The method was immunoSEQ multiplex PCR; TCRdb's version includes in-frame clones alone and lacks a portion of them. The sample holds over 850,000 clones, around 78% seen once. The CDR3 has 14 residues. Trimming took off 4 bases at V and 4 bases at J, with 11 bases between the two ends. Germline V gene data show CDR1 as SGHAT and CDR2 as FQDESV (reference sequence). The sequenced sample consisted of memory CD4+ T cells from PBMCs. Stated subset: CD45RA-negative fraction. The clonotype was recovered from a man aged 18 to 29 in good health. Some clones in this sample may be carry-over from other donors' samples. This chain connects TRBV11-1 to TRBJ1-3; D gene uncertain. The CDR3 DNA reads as TGTGCCAGCAGCTCTCTAGAGACCGGAAACACCATATATTTT. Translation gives CASSSLETGNTIYF.